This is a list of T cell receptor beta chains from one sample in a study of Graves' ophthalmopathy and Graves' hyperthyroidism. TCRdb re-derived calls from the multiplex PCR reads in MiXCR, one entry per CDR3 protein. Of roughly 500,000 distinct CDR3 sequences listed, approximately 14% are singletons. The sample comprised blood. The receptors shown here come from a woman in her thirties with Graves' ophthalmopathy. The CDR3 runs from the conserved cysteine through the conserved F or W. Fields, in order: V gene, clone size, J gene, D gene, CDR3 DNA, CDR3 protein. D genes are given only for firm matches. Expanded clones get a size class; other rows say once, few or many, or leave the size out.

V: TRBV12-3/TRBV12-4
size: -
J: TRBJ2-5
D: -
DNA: TGTGCCAGCACCGCACAGGGGACCCAGTACTTC
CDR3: CASTAQGTQYF

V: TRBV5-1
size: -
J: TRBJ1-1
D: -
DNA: TGCGCCAGCAACCCCTTCACATGGGGCAGTGAAGCTTTCTTT
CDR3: CASNPFTWGSEAFF

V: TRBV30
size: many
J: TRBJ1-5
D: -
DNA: TGTGCCTGGAAAAGGGATAGCAATCAGCCCCAGCATTTT
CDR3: CAWKRDSNQPQHF

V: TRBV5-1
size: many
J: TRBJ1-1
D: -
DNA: TGCGCCAGCAGCCCCGGGGTAGAATGGTCTCCTGAAGCTTTCTTT
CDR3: CASSPGVEWSPEAFF

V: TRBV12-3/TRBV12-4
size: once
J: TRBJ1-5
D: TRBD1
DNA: TGTGCCAGCAGTTTAGCGAGGATCCAGGGGGCTTCCAATCAGCCCCAGCATTTT
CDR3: CASSLARIQGASNQPQHF

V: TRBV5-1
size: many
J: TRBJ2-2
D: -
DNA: TGCGCCAGCAGCTTGATTACGGGAGACACCGGGGAGCTGTTTTTT
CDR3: CASSLITGDTGELFF

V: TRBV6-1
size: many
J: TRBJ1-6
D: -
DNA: TGTGCCAGCAAAGTTAGCTCCTATAATTCACCCCTCCACTTT
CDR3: CASKVSSYNSPLHF

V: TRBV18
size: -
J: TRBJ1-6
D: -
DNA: TGTGCCAGCTCACCACAGGACTCCTATAATTCACCCCTCCACTTT
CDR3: CASSPQDSYNSPLHF

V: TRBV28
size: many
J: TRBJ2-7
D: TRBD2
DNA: TGTGCCAGCACCCCCCAGGCTAGCGGGAGGGCCGGACCTCGTAAGCAGTACTTC
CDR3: CASTPQASGRAGPRKQYF

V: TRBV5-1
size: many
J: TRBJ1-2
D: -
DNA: TGCGCCAGCAGTACGGGGGCTCGGGTTAAGGGCTACACCTTC
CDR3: CASSTGARVKGYTF

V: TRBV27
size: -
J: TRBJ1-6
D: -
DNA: TGTGCCAGCAGTTTATCTGGCGCAGGGACGGTTCTTAATTCACCCCCCCACTTT
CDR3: CASSLSGAGTVLNSPPHF

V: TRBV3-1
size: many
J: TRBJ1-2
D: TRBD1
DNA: TGTGCCAGCAGCCAACCCGGACAGGGCCAATCCTTC
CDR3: CASSQPGQGQSF

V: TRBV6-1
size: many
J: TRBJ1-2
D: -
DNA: TGTGCCAGCAGTGAATTCGGGTCATCCTATGGCTACACCTTC
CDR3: CASSEFGSSYGYTF

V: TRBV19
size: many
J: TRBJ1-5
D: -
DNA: TGTGCCAGTAGTATAGCCCGACTGGGTTTTAGCAATCAGCCCCAGCATTTT
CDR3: CASSIARLGFSNQPQHF

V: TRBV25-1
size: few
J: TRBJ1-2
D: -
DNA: TGTGCCAGCAGTGGGCACTATGGCTACACCTTC
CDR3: CASSGHYGYTF

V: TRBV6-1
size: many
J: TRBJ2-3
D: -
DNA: TGTGCCAGCAGATTGGACGTAAGGAGGACAGATACGCAGTATTTT
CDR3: CASRLDVRRTDTQYF

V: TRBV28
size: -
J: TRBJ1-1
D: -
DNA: TGTGCCAGCAGTAGGACAGCGGGCTGGGCTGATGCTTTCTTT
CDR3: CASSRTAGWADAFF

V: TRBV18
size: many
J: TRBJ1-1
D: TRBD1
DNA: TGTGCCAGCTCGGGACTAAGGACAGGGACTGAAGCTTTCTTT
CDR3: CASSGLRTGTEAFF

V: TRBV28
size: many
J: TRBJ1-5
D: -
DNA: TGTGCCAGCAGTGAATATACAGGACCCAATCAGCCCCAGCATTTT
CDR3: CASSEYTGPNQPQHF

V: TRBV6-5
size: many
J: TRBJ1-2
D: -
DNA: TGTGCCAGCAACCCCCGACTTGTCCTGGACTGGGACATCTATGGCTACACCTTC
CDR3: CASNPRLVLDWDIYGYTF

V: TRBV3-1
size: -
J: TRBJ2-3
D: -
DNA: TGTGCCAGCAGCCCCCCCCTCGGTACGCAGTATTTT
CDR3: CASSPPLGTQYF

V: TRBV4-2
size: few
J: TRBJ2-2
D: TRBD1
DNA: TGTGCCAGCGGCCGACAGGGACCCAACACCGGGGAGCTGTTTTTT
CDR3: CASGRQGPNTGELFF

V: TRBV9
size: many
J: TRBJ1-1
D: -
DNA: TGTGCCAGCAGGGGCCCGGGGGCGACTGAAGCTTTCTTT
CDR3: CASRGPGATEAFF

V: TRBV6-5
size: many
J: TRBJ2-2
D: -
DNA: TGTGCCAGCAGTTACACAGGGAACACCGGGGAGCTGTTTTTT
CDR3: CASSYTGNTGELFF

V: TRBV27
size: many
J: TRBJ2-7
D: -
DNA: TGTGCCAGCAGTTCGTTTGCTAGGCCCTCCTACGAGCAGTACTTC
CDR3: CASSSFARPSYEQYF

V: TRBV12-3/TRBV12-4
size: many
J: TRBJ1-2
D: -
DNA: TGTGCCAGCAGCCCCCGGGGGGGCAGGGCCTCTAACTATGGCTACACCTTC
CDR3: CASSPRGGRASNYGYTF

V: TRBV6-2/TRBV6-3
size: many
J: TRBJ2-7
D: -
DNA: TGTGCCAGCAGTTACTCAAAGAGCGGGTTCTCCTACGAGCAGTACTTC
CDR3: CASSYSKSGFSYEQYF

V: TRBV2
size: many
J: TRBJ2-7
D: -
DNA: TGTGCCAGCAGTGACAAATACGAGCAGTACTTC
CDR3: CASSDKYEQYF

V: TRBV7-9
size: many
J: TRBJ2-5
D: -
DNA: TGTGCCAGCAGCCTACTGGGAGAGACCCAGTACTTC
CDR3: CASSLLGETQYF

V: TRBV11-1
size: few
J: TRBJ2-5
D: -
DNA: TGTGCCAGCAGCGGAGGGGGACTCAGGGGTCTAGTCCGAGAGACCCAGTACTTC
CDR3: CASSGGGLRGLVRETQYF

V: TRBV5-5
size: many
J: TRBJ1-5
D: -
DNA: TGTGCCAGCAGCCGTGGGGGAGCCCAGGGCAATCAGCCCCAGCATTTT
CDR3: CASSRGGAQGNQPQHF

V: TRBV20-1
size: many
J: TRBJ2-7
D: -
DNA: TGCAGTGCTACACCATCCGCCGAGCAGTACTTC
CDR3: CSATPSAEQYF

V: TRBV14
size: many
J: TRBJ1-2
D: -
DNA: TGTGCCAGCAGCCAAGAAGGGCCCTTCTATGGCTACACCTTC
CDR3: CASSQEGPFYGYTF

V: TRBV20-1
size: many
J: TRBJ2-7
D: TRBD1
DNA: TGCAGTGCCAAACCAGCCCAGGGGGCGTATGAGCAGTACTTC
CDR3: CSAKPAQGAYEQYF

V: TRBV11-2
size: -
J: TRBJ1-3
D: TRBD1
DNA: TGTGCCAGCAGCCTTACAAACGACAGGGCTGGAAACACCATATATTTT
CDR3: CASSLTNDRAGNTIYF

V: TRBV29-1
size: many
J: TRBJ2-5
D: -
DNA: TGCAGCGTTGGGCTGACGGGGAGCTTCCAAGAGACCCAGTACTTC
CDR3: CSVGLTGSFQETQYF

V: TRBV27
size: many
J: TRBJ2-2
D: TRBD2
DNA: TGTGCCAGCAGGATAAGCGGGAGGGCATGGGGCGGGGAGCTGTTTTTT
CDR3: CASRISGRAWGGELFF

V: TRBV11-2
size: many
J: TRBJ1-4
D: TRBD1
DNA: TGTGCCAGCAGCTTAGACAGGGGGAGTGAAAAACTGTTTTTT
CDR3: CASSLDRGSEKLFF

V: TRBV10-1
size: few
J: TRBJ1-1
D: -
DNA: TGCGCCAGCAGTGCGGAAGTCCGAGGTACTGAAGCTTTCTTT
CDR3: CASSAEVRGTEAFF

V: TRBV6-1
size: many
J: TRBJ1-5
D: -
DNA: TGTGCCAGCCATGACGGCTGGGGCAATCAGCCCCAGCATTTT
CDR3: CASHDGWGNQPQHF

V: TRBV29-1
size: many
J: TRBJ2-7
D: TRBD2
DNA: TGCAGCGCCCAAGCGGGGGAATCTTACGAGCAGTACTTC
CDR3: CSAQAGESYEQYF

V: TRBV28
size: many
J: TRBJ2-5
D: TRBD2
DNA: TGTGCCAGCAGTCGTAGCGGGCCAGGATCAAACTGGGAGACCCAGTACTTC
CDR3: CASSRSGPGSNWETQYF

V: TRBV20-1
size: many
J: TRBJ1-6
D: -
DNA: TGCAGTGCTAGAGACACAGGGCTTTCACCCCTCCACTTT
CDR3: CSARDTGLSPLHF

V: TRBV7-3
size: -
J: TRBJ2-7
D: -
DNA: TGTGCCAGCAGCTTCCCGGGACAACTCTACGAGCAGTACTTC
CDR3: CASSFPGQLYEQYF

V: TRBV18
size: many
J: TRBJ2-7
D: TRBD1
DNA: TGTGCCAGCTCACCCCGGGACAGGGGCGTCGCGGAGCAGTACTTC
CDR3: CASSPRDRGVAEQYF

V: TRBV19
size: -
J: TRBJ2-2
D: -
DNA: TGTGCCAGTAGTCGGATCTCCGGGGAGCTGTTTTTT
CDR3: CASSRISGELFF

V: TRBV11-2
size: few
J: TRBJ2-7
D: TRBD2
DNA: TGTGCCAGCAGCTTGCAGATGGGGCGGGAGGGAGGCTCCTACGAGCAGTACTTC
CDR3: CASSLQMGREGGSYEQYF

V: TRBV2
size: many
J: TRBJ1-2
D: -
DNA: TGTGCCAGCAGCCTGGGGAGGCAGGTCTATGGCTACACCTTC
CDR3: CASSLGRQVYGYTF

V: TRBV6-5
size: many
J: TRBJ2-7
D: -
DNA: TGTGCCAGCAGTTACTCGACCCAGAATGAGCAGTACTTC
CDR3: CASSYSTQNEQYF

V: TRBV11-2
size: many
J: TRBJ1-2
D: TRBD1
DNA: TGTGCCAGCAGCCTCACCACCGGGACAGCGGATGGCTACACCTTC
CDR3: CASSLTTGTADGYTF

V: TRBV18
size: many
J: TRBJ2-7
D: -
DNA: TGTGCCAGCTCAGCCGGGACCAACACCTACGAGCAGTACTTC
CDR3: CASSAGTNTYEQYF

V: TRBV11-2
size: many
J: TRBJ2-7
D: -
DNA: TGTGCCAGCGGCGAGGCACTTCGGGGGTACGAGCAGTACTTC
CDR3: CASGEALRGYEQYF

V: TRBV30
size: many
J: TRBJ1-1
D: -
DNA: TGTGCCTGGAGTACAGGGAGCGCTGAAGCTTTCTTT
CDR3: CAWSTGSAEAFF

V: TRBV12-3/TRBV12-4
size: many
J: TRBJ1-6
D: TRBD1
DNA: TGTGCCAGCAGTTTTGGGGACAGGGGGCTTTCACCCCTCCACTTT
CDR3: CASSFGDRGLSPLHF